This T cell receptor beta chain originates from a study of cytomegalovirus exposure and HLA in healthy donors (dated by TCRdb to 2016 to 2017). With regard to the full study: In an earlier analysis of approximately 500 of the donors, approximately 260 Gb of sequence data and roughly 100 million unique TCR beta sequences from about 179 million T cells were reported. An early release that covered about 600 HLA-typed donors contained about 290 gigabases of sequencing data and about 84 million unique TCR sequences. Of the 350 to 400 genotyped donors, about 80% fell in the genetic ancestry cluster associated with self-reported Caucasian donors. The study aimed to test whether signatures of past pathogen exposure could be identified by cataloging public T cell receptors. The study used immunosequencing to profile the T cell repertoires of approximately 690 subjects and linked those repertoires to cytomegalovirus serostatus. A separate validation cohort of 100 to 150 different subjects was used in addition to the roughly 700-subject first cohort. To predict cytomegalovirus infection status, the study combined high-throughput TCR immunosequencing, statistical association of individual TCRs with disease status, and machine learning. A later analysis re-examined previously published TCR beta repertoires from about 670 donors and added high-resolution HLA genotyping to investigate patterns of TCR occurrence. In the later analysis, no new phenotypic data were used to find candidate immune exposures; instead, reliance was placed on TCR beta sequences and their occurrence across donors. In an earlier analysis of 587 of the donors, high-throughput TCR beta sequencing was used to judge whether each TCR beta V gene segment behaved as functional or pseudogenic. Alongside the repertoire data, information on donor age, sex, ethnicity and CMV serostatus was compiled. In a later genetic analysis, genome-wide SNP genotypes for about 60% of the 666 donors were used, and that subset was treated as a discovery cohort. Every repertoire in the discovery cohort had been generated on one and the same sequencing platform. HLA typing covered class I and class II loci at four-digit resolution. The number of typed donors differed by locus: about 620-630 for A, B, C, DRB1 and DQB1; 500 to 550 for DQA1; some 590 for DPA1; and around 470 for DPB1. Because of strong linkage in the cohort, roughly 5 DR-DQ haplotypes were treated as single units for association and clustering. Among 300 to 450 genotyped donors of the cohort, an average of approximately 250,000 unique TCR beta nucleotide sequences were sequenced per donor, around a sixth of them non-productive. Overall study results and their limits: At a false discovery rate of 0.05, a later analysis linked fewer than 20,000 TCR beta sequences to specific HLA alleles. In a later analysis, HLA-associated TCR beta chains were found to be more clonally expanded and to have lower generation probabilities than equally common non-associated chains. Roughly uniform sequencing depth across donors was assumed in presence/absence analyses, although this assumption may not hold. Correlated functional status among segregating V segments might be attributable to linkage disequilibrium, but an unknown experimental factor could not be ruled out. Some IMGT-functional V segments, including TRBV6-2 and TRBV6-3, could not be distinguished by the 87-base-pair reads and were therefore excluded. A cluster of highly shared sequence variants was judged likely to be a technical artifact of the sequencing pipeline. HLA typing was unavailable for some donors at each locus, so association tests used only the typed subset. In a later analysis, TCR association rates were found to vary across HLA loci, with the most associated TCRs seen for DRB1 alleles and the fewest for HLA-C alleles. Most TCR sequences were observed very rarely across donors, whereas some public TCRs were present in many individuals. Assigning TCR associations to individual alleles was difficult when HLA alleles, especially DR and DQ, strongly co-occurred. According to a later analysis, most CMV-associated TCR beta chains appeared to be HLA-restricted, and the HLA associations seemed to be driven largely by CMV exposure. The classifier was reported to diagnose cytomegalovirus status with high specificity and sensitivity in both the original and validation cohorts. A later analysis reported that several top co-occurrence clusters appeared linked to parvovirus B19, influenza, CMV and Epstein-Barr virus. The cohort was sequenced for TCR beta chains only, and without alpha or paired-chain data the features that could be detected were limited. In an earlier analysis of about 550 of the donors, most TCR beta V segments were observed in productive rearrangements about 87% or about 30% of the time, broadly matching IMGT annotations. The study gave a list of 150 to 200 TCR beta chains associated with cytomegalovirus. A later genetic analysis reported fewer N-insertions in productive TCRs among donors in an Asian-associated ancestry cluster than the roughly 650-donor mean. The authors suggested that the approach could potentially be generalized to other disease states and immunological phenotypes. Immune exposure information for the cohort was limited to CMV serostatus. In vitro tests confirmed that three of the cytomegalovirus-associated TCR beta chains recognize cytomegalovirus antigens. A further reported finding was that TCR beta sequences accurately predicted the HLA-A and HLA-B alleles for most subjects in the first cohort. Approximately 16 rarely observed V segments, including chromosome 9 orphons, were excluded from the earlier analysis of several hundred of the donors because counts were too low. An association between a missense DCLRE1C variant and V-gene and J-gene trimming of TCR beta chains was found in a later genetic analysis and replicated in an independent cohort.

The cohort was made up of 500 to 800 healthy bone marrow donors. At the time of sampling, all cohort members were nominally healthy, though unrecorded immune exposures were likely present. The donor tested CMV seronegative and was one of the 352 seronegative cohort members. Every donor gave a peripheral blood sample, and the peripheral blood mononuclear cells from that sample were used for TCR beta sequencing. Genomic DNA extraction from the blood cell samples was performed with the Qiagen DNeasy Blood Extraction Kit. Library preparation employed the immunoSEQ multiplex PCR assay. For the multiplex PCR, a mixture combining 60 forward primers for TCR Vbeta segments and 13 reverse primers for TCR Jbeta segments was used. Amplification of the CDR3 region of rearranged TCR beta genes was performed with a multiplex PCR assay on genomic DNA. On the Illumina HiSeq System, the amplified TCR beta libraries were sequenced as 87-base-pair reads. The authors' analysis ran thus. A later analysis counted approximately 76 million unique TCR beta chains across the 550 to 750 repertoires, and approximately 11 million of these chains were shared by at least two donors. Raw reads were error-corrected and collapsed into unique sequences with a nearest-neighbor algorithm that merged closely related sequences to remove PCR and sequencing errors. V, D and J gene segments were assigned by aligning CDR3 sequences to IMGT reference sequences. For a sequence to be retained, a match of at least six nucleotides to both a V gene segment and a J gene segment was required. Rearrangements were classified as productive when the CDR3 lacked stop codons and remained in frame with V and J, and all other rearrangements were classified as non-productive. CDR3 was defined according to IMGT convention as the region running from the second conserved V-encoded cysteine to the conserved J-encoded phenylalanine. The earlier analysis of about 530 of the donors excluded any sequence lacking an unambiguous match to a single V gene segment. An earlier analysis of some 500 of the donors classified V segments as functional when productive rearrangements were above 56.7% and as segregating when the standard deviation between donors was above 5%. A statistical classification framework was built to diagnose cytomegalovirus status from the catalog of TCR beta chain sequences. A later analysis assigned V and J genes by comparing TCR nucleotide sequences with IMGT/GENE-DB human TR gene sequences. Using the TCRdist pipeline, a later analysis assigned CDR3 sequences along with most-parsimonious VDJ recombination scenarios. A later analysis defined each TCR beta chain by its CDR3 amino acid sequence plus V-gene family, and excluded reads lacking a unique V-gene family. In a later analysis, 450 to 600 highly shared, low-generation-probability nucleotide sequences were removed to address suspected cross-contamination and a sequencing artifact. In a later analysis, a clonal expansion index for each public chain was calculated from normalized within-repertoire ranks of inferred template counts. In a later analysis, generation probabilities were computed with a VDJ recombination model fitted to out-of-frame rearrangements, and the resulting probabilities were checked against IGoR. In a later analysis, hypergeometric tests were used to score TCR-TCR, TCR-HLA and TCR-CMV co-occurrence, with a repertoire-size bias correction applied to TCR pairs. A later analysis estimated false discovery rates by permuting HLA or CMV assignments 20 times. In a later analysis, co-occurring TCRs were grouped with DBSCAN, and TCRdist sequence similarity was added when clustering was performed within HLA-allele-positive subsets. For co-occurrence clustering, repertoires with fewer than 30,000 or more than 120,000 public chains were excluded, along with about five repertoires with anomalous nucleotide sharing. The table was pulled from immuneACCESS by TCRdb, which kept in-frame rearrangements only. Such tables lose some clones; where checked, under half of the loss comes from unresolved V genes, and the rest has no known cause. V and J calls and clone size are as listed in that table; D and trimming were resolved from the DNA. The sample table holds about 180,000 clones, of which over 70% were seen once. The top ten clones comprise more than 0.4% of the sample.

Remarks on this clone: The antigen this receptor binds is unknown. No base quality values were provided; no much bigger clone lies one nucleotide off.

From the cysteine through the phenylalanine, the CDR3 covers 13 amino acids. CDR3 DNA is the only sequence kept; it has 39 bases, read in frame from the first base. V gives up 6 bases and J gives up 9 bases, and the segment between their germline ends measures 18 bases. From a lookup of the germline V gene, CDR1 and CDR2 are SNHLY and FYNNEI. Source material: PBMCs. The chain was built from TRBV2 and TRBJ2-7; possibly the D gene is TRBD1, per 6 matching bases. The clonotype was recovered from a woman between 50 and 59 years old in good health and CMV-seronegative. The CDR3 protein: CASSNQGQFGQYF. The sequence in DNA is TGTGCCAGCAGCAACCAAGGACAGTTTGGGCAGTACTTC.